A selection of T cell receptor beta chains follows, all from one sample in a study of blood T cell repertoires in COVID-19. TCRdb's table, derived via immunoSEQ multiplex PCR, lists solely in-frame clones and lacks some. This sample has fewer than 250,000 clones, with 70% to 85% found just once. The sample taken for sequencing was PBMCs or T cells enriched from blood (not recorded which). Receptors were obtained from a man in his 60s who had recovered from COVID-19. The CDR3 runs from the conserved cysteine through the conserved F or W. The order of the fields is J gene, D gene, V gene, clone size, CDR3 protein, CDR3 DNA. D genes are given only for firm matches. The listing skips clone size in some rows; elsewhere it reads once, few, many or a size class.

j_gene: TRBJ1-1
d_gene: TRBD1
v_gene: TRBV19
abundance: .
CDR3aa: CASSVTGGRAEAFF
CDR3nt: TGTGCCAGTAGCGTGACAGGGGGCCGGGCTGAAGCTTTCTTT

j_gene: TRBJ1-6
d_gene: .
v_gene: TRBV11-2
abundance: .
CDR3aa: CASSFEESGSPLHF
CDR3nt: TGTGCCAGCAGCTTCGAGGAGAGCGGGTCACCCCTCCACTTT

j_gene: TRBJ1-2
d_gene: TRBD1
v_gene: TRBV5-6
abundance: .
CDR3aa: CASNPGRGDGYTF
CDR3nt: TGTGCCAGCAATCCGGGCAGGGGGGATGGCTACACCTTC

j_gene: TRBJ2-2
d_gene: TRBD2
v_gene: TRBV6-5
abundance: .
CDR3aa: CASSTSGAGELFF
CDR3nt: TGTGCCAGCAGCACTAGCGGGGCCGGGGAGCTGTTTTTT

j_gene: TRBJ1-1
d_gene: .
v_gene: TRBV6-2/TRBV6-3
abundance: .
CDR3aa: CASSLPRGGRNTEAFF
CDR3nt: TGTGCCAGCAGTCTCCCTCGAGGTGGGAGGAACACTGAAGCTTTCTTT

j_gene: TRBJ2-7
d_gene: .
v_gene: TRBV10-3
abundance: .
CDR3aa: CAISAGDYEQYF
CDR3nt: TGTGCCATCAGTGCCGGAGATTACGAGCAGTACTTC

j_gene: TRBJ2-1
d_gene: TRBD2
v_gene: TRBV2
abundance: .
CDR3aa: CASSVSGGANEQFF
CDR3nt: TGTGCCAGCAGTGTTAGCGGGGGGGCCAATGAGCAGTTCTTC

j_gene: TRBJ2-1
d_gene: TRBD1
v_gene: TRBV27
abundance: .
CDR3aa: CASSLAGGNEQFF
CDR3nt: TGTGCCAGCAGTTTAGCAGGGGGCAATGAGCAGTTCTTC

j_gene: TRBJ2-5
d_gene: TRBD1
v_gene: TRBV5-4
abundance: .
CDR3aa: CASSWDRGTQETQYF
CDR3nt: TGTGCCAGCAGCTGGGACAGAGGAACACAAGAGACCCAGTACTTC

j_gene: TRBJ2-3
d_gene: .
v_gene: TRBV5-1
abundance: .
CDR3aa: CASSYTVTDTQYF
CDR3nt: TGCGCCAGCAGTTATACAGTCACAGATACGCAGTATTTT

j_gene: TRBJ1-5
d_gene: .
v_gene: TRBV2
abundance: .
CDR3aa: CASSGGSSNQPQHF
CDR3nt: TGTGCCAGCAGTGGAGGGAGTAGCAATCAGCCCCAGCATTTT

j_gene: TRBJ1-2
d_gene: .
v_gene: TRBV7-2
abundance: .
CDR3aa: CASSREGNYGYTF
CDR3nt: TGTGCCAGCAGTCGGGAGGGTAACTATGGCTACACCTTC

j_gene: TRBJ1-4
d_gene: .
v_gene: TRBV5-6
abundance: .
CDR3aa: CASSRLGTNEKLFF
CDR3nt: TGTGCCAGCAGCCGACTCGGAACTAATGAAAAACTGTTTTTT

j_gene: TRBJ2-3
d_gene: TRBD2
v_gene: TRBV5-1
abundance: .
CDR3aa: CASSASGGTDTQYF
CDR3nt: TGCGCCAGCAGCGCCAGCGGGGGCACAGATACGCAGTATTTT

j_gene: TRBJ2-3
d_gene: .
v_gene: TRBV24-1
abundance: few
CDR3aa: CATSAPGGKTDTQYF
CDR3nt: TGTGCCACCAGTGCTCCAGGGGGGAAAACAGATACGCAGTATTTT

j_gene: TRBJ2-6
d_gene: .
v_gene: TRBV3-1/TRBV3-2
abundance: .
CDR3aa: CASSQDSSGANVLTF
CDR3nt: TGTGCCAGCAGCCAAGATAGCTCAGGGGCCAACGTCCTGACTTTC

j_gene: TRBJ2-6
d_gene: .
v_gene: TRBV11-3
abundance: .
CDR3aa: CASSFRDSGANVLTF
CDR3nt: TGTGCCAGCAGCTTTCGAGACTCTGGGGCCAACGTCCTGACTTTC

j_gene: TRBJ2-7
d_gene: TRBD2
v_gene: TRBV19
abundance: few
CDR3aa: CASRTGLDSVEEQYF
CDR3nt: TGTGCCAGTAGGACGGGACTAGATTCCGTAGAAGAGCAGTACTTC

j_gene: TRBJ2-1
d_gene: .
v_gene: TRBV10-1
abundance: once
CDR3aa: CASSDPPGYNEQFF
CDR3nt: TGCGCCAGCAGTGACCCTCCGGGGTACAATGAGCAGTTCTTC

j_gene: TRBJ2-5
d_gene: TRBD2
v_gene: TRBV6-2/TRBV6-3
abundance: .
CDR3aa: CASSYGRRGGIYQETQYF
CDR3nt: TGTGCCAGCAGTTACGGTCGGCGGGGGGGAATCTACCAAGAGACCCAGTACTTC

j_gene: TRBJ2-7
d_gene: .
v_gene: TRBV7-6
abundance: .
CDR3aa: CASSLGSGRVYEQYF
CDR3nt: TGTGCCAGCAGCTTAGGTTCCGGCAGGGTCTACGAGCAGTACTTC

j_gene: TRBJ2-3
d_gene: .
v_gene: TRBV5-1
abundance: .
CDR3aa: CASTETGTSTDTQYF
CDR3nt: TGCGCCAGCACTGAGACAGGAACTAGCACAGATACGCAGTATTTT

j_gene: TRBJ1-2
d_gene: .
v_gene: TRBV9
abundance: few
CDR3aa: CASSGMAGYTF
CDR3nt: TGTGCCAGCAGCGGAATGGCTGGCTACACCTTC

j_gene: TRBJ2-7
d_gene: TRBD1
v_gene: TRBV4-2
abundance: once
CDR3aa: CASSQEGQIVYEQYF
CDR3nt: TGTGCCAGCAGCCAAGAGGGACAGATTGTCTACGAGCAGTACTTC

j_gene: TRBJ2-1
d_gene: TRBD1
v_gene: TRBV19
abundance: .
CDR3aa: CASRGQGYNEQFF
CDR3nt: TGTGCCAGCAGAGGACAGGGCTACAATGAGCAGTTCTTC

j_gene: TRBJ1-2
d_gene: .
v_gene: TRBV11-1
abundance: .
CDR3aa: CASTGTIESNYGYTF
CDR3nt: TGTGCCAGCACCGGGACAATTGAATCTAACTATGGCTACACCTTC

j_gene: TRBJ1-5
d_gene: .
v_gene: TRBV7-2
abundance: .
CDR3aa: CASSPNTGHNQPQHF
CDR3nt: TGTGCCAGCAGCCCAAATACAGGGCACAATCAGCCCCAGCATTTT

j_gene: TRBJ1-1
d_gene: TRBD1
v_gene: TRBV3-1/TRBV3-2
abundance: .
CDR3aa: CASNYQGQGSKKAFF
CDR3nt: TGTGCCAGCAACTACCAGGGACAGGGGTCGAAGAAAGCTTTCTTT

j_gene: TRBJ2-1
d_gene: .
v_gene: TRBV13
abundance: .
CDR3aa: CASSHTGSSYNEQFF
CDR3nt: TGTGCCAGCAGCCATACAGGGTCCTCCTACAATGAGCAGTTCTTC

j_gene: TRBJ1-2
d_gene: .
v_gene: TRBV5-1
abundance: .
CDR3aa: CASSLTGTGVSYGYTF
CDR3nt: TGCGCCAGCAGCCTAACCGGGACTGGTGTGAGCTATGGCTACACCTTC

j_gene: TRBJ1-5
d_gene: .
v_gene: TRBV2
abundance: .
CDR3aa: CASRGAGRWQPQHF
CDR3nt: TGTGCCAGCAGGGGTGCGGGCCGATGGCAGCCCCAGCATTTT

j_gene: TRBJ1-6
d_gene: .
v_gene: TRBV2
abundance: .
CDR3aa: CASSIIGAPTVNSPLHF
CDR3nt: TGTGCCAGCAGTATCATAGGGGCTCCCACGGTGAATTCACCCCTCCACTTT

j_gene: TRBJ1-5
d_gene: .
v_gene: TRBV10-2
abundance: .
CDR3aa: CASSEWQGISNQPQHF
CDR3nt: TGCGCCAGCAGTGAGTGGCAGGGAATTAGCAATCAGCCCCAGCATTTT

j_gene: TRBJ2-6
d_gene: TRBD1
v_gene: TRBV15
abundance: .
CDR3aa: CATSKGGRGVAGANVLTF
CDR3nt: TGTGCCACCAGCAAAGGGGGCAGGGGAGTCGCTGGGGCCAACGTCCTGACTTTC

j_gene: TRBJ1-2
d_gene: .
v_gene: TRBV7-9
abundance: .
CDR3aa: CASIQAGAADGYTF
CDR3nt: TGTGCCAGCATCCAGGCTGGGGCGGCGGATGGCTACACCTTC

j_gene: TRBJ2-3
d_gene: .
v_gene: TRBV5-1
abundance: .
CDR3aa: CASSEDRSRTDTQYF
CDR3nt: TGCGCCAGCAGCGAAGACAGGTCGAGAACAGATACGCAGTATTTT

j_gene: TRBJ1-6
d_gene: .
v_gene: TRBV7-2
abundance: .
CDR3aa: CASSLEQTAPLHF
CDR3nt: TGTGCCAGCAGCTTAGAGCAAACCGCACCCCTCCACTTT

j_gene: TRBJ2-6
d_gene: .
v_gene: TRBV7-9
abundance: .
CDR3aa: CASSLGGRGAVSGANVLTF
CDR3nt: TGTGCCAGCAGCTTAGGGGGGAGGGGGGCCGTTTCTGGGGCCAACGTCCTGACTTTC

j_gene: TRBJ1-2
d_gene: .
v_gene: TRBV7-2
abundance: .
CDR3aa: CASSLGSSSNYGYTF
CDR3nt: TGTGCCAGCAGCTTGGGGAGCTCGTCTAACTATGGCTACACCTTC

j_gene: TRBJ2-3
d_gene: TRBD2
v_gene: TRBV9
abundance: .
CDR3aa: CASSVTSVITDTQYF
CDR3nt: TGTGCCAGCAGCGTAACTAGCGTTATCACAGATACGCAGTATTTT

j_gene: TRBJ2-1
d_gene: TRBD2
v_gene: TRBV10-3
abundance: .
CDR3aa: CAISDPGTSLRSGEQFF
CDR3nt: TGTGCCATCAGTGACCCCGGGACTAGCCTTAGGTCGGGTGAGCAGTTCTTC

j_gene: TRBJ2-3
d_gene: .
v_gene: TRBV5-1
abundance: .
CDR3aa: CASSLEGGSTDTQYF
CDR3nt: TGCGCCAGCAGCTTGGAAGGCGGATCCACAGATACGCAGTATTTT

j_gene: TRBJ1-1
d_gene: .
v_gene: TRBV29-1
abundance: .
CDR3aa: CSDGTSVAEAFF
CDR3nt: TGCAGCGACGGGACTTCGGTTGCTGAAGCTTTCTTT

j_gene: TRBJ2-4
d_gene: .
v_gene: TRBV18
abundance: .
CDR3aa: CASSPLLAKNIQYF
CDR3nt: TGTGCCAGCTCACCACTTCTAGCCAAAAACATTCAGTACTTC

j_gene: TRBJ1-2
d_gene: TRBD1
v_gene: TRBV7-2
abundance: .
CDR3aa: CASSLGGGVDYGYTF
CDR3nt: TGTGCCAGCAGCTTAGGAGGGGGCGTAGACTATGGCTACACCTTC

j_gene: TRBJ1-1
d_gene: TRBD1
v_gene: TRBV10-3
abundance: .
CDR3aa: CAISGGVGQGNTEAFF
CDR3nt: TGTGCCATCAGTGGAGGGGTGGGACAGGGGAACACTGAAGCTTTCTTT

j_gene: TRBJ2-5
d_gene: .
v_gene: TRBV12-3/TRBV12-4
abundance: .
CDR3aa: CASSSGGYETQYF
CDR3nt: TGTGCCAGCAGTTCTGGGGGGTATGAGACCCAGTACTTC

j_gene: TRBJ2-6
d_gene: TRBD1
v_gene: TRBV19
abundance: once
CDR3aa: CASSILRQGDQRYSGANVLTF
CDR3nt: TGTGCCAGTAGTATTTTGAGACAGGGAGACCAAAGATACTCTGGGGCCAACGTCCTGACTTTC

j_gene: TRBJ2-5
d_gene: .
v_gene: TRBV19
abundance: .
CDR3aa: CASSIPEETQYF
CDR3nt: TGTGCCAGTAGTATTCCCGAAGAGACCCAGTACTTC

j_gene: TRBJ2-7
d_gene: TRBD1
v_gene: TRBV29-1
abundance: .
CDR3aa: CSVEFGAGGGYEQYF
CDR3nt: TGCAGCGTTGAATTTGGGGCAGGGGGCGGATACGAGCAGTACTTC

j_gene: TRBJ2-1
d_gene: TRBD1
v_gene: TRBV9
abundance: .
CDR3aa: CASSVGAGGWDEQFF
CDR3nt: TGTGCCAGCAGCGTAGGGGCAGGGGGCTGGGATGAGCAGTTCTTC

j_gene: TRBJ2-1
d_gene: TRBD2
v_gene: TRBV10-3
abundance: .
CDR3aa: CAISESSGTSGATIF
CDR3nt: TGTGCCATCAGTGAGTCGTCTGGGACTAGCGGGGCGACGATCTTC

j_gene: TRBJ1-2
d_gene: TRBD1
v_gene: TRBV12-3/TRBV12-4
abundance: .
CDR3aa: CASRPDRGYGYTF
CDR3nt: TGTGCCAGCAGGCCGGACAGGGGCTATGGCTACACCTTC

j_gene: TRBJ1-2
d_gene: .
v_gene: TRBV4-3
abundance: .
CDR3aa: CASSRAQEGPYGYTF
CDR3nt: TGCGCCAGCAGCCGGGCTCAGGAGGGTCCTTATGGCTACACCTTC